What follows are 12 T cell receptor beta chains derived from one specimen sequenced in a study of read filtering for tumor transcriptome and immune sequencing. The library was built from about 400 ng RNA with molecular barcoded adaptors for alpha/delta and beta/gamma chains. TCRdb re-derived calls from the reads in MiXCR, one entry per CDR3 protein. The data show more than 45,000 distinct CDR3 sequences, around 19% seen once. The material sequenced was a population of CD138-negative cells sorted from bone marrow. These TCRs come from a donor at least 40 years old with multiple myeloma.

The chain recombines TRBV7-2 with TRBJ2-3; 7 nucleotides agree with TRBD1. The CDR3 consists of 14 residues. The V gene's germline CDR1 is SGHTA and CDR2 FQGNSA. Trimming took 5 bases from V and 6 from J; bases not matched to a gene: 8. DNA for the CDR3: TGTGCCAGCAGCGGACGGACAGGTTGGGATACGCAGTATTTT. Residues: CASSGRTGWDTQYF. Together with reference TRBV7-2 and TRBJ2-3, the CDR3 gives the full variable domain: GAGVSQSPSNKVTEKGKDVELRCDPISGHTALYWYRQSLGQGLEFLIYFQGNSAPDKSGLPSDRFSAERTGGSVSTLTIQRTQQEDSAVYLCASSGRTGWDTQYFGPGTRLTVL.

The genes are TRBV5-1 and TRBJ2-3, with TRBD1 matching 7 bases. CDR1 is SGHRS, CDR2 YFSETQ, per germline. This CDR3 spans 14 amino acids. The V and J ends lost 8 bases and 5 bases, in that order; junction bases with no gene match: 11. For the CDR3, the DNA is TGCGCCAGTACTCCAGGGGGAGTTGTAGATACGCAGTATTTT. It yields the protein CASTPGGVVDTQYF. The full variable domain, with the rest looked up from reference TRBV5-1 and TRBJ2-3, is KAGVTQTPRYLIKTRGQQVTLSCSPISGHRSVSWYQQTPGQGLQFLFEYFSETQRNKGNFPGRFSGRQFSNSRSEMNVSTLELGDSALYLCASTPGGVVDTQYFGPGTRLTVL.

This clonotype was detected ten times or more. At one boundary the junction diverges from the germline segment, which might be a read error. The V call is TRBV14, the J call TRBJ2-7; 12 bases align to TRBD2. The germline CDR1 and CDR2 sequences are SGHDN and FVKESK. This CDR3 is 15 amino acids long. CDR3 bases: TGTGCCAGCAGCCAAGAGACTAGCGGGAGCAGTGAGCAGTACTTT. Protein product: CASSQETSGSSEQYF. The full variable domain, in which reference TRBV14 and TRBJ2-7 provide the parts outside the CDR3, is EAGVTQFPSHSVIEKGQTVTLRCDPISGHDNLYWYRRVMGKEIKFLLHFVKESKQDESGMPNNRFLAERTGGTYSTLKVQPAELEDSGVYFCASSQETSGSSEQYFGPGTRLTVT.

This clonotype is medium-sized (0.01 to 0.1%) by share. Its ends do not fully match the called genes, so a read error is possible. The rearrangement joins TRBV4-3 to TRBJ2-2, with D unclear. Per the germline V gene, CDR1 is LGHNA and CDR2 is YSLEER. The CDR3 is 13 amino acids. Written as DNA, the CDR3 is TGTGCCAGCAGCCTTGAGAACACCGGGGAGCTGTTTTTT. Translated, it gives CASSLENTGELFF.

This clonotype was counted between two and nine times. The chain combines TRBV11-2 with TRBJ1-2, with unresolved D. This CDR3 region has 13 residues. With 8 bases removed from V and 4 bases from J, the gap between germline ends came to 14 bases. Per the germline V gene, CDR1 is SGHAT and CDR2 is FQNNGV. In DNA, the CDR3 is TGTGCCAGCCCATCAGGAGGTAGCTATGGCTACACCTTC. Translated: CASPSGGSYGYTF.

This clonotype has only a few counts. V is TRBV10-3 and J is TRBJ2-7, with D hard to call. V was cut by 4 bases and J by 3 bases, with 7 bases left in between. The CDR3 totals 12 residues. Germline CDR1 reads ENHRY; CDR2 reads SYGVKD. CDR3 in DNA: TGTGCCATCAGTGTCTCGGGCTACGAGCAGTACTTC. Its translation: CAISVSGYEQYF.

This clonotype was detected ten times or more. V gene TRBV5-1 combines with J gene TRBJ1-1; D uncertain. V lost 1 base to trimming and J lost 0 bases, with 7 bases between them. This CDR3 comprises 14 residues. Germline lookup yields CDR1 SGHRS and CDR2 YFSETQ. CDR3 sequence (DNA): TGCGCCAGCAGCTTGAGGCAGATGAACACTGAAGCTTTCTTT. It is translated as CASSLRQMNTEAFF.

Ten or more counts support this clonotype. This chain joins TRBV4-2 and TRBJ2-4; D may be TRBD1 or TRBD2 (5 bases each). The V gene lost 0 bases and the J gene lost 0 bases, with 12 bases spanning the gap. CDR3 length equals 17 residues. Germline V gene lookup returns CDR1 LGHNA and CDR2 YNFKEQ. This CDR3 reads CASSQDSGALAKNIQYF. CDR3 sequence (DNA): TGTGCCAGCAGCCAAGACTCCGGGGCCCTAGCCAAAAACATTCAGTACTTC.

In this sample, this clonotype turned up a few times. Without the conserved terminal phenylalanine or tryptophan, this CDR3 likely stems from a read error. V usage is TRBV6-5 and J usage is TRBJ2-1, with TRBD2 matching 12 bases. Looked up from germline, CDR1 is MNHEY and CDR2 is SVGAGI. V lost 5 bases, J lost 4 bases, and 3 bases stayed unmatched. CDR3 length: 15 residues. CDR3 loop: CASSATSGGYNEQFL. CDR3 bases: TGTGCCAGCAGTGCGACTAGCGGGGGTTACAATGAGCAGTTCCTC.

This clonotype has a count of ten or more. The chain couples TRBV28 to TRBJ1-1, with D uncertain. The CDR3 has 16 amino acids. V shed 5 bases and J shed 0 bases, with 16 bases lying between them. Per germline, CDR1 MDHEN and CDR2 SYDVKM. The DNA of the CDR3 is TGTGCCAGCAGTATTCCCCAGGTCACGCTGAACACTGAAGCTTTCTTT. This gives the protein CASSIPQVTLNTEAFF. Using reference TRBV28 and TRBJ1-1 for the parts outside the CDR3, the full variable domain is DVKVTQSSRYLVKRTGEKVFLECVQDMDHENMFWYRQDPGLGLRLIYFSYDVKMKEKGDIPEGYSVSREKKERFSLILESASTNQTSMYLCASSIPQVTLNTEAFFGQGTRLTVV.

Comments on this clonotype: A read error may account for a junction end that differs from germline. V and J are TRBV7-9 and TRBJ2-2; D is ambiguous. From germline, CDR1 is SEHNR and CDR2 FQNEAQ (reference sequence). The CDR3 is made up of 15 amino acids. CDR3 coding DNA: TGTGCCACCAGCCCCCATCGGACCCGCACCGGGGAGCTGTTTTTT. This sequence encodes CATSPHRTRTGELFF.

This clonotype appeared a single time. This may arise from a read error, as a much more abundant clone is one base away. The chain's CDR3 is CDSGTRVAKNIQYF. CDR3 nucleotide sequence: TGTGACAGCGGGACAAGAGTTGCCAAAAACATTCAGTACTTC. The chain combines TRBV12-3 or TRBV12-4 with TRBJ2-4; weak D call: TRBD2 (7 bases). This CDR3 region has 14 residues.